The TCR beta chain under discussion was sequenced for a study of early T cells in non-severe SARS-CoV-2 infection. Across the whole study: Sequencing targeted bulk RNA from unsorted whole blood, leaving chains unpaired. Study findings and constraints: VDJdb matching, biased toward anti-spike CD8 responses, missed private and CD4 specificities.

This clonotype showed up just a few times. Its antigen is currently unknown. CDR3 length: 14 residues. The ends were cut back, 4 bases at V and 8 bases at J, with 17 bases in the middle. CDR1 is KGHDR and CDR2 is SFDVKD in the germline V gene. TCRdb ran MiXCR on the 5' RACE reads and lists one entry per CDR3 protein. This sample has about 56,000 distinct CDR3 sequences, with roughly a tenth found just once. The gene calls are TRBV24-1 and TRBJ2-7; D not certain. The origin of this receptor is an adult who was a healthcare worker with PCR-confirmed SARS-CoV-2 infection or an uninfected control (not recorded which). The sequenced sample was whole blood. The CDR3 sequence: CATSDPQQGPKQYF. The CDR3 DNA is TGTGCCACCAGTGACCCTCAGCAAGGACCCAAGCAGTACTTC.